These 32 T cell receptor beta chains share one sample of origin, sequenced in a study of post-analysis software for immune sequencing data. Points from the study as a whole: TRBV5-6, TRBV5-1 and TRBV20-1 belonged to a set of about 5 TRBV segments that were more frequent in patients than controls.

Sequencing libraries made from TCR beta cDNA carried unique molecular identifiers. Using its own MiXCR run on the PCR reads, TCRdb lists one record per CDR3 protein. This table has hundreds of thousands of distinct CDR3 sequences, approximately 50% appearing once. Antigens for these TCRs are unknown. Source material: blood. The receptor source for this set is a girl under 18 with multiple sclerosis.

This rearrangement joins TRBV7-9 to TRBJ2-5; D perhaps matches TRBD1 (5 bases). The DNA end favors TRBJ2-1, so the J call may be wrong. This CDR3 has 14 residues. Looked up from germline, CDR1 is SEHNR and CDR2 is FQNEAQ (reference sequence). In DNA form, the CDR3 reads TGTGCCAGCAGCTTGTTAAGCAGGGCCGGAACACAGTTCTTC. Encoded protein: CASSLLSRAGTQFF.

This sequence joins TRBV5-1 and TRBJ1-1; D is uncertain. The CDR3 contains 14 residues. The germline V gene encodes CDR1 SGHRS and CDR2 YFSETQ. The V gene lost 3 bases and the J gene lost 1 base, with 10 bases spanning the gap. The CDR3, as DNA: TGCGCCAGCAGCTCTGCGGGCGCGAACACTGAAGCTTTCTTT. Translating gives CASSSAGANTEAFF.

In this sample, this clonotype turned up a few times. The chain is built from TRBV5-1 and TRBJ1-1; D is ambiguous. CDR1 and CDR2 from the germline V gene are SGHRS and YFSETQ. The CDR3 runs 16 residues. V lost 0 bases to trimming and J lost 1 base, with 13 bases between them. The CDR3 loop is CASSLGRGLSNTEAFF. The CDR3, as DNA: TGCGCCAGCAGCTTGGGGCGCGGACTCTCGAACACTGAAGCTTTCTTT.

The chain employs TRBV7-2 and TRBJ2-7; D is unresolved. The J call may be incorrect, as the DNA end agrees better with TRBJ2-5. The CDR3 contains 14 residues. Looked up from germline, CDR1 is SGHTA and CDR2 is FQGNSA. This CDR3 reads CASSLGQSPGTQYF. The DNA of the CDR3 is TGTGCCAGCAGCTTAGGGCAGTCCCCGGGGACCCAGTACTTC.

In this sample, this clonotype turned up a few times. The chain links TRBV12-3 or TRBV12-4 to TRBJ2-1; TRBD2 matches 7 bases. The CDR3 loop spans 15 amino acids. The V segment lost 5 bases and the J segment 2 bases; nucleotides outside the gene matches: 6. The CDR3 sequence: CASSITSVAYNEQFF. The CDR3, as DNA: TGTGCCAGCAGTATAACTAGCGTCGCCTACAATGAGCAGTTCTTC.

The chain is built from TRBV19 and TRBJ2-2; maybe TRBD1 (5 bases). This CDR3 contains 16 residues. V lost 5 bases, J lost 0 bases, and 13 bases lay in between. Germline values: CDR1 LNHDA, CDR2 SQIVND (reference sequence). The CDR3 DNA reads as TGTGCCAGTAGTGTCAGGGTCTTCGCGAACACCGGGGAGCTGTTTTTT. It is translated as CASSVRVFANTGELFF. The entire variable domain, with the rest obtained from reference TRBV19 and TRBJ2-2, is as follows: DGGITQSPKYLFRKEGQNVTLSCEQNLNHDAMYWYRQDPGQGLRLIYYSQIVNDFQKGDIAEGYSVSREKKESFPLTVTSAQKNPTAFYLCASSVRVFANTGELFFGEGSRLTVL.

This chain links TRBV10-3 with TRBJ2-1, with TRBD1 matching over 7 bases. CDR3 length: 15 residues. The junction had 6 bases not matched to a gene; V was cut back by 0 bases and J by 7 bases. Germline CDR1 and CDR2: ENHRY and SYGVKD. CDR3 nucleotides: TGTGCCATCAGTGAGTCGGTACAGGGGTTTAATGAGCAGTTCTTC. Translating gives CAISESVQGFNEQFF.

CDR3 in amino acids: CASSQARTGYTDTQYF. The CDR3 DNA sequence: TGTGCCAGCAGCCAAGCTCGCACGGGATACACAGATACGCAGTATTTT. The V gene is TRBV12-3 or TRBV12-4, the J gene TRBJ2-3; tentatively, D is TRBD2 (5 bases). The ends were cut back, 6 bases at V and 2 bases at J, with 18 bases in the middle. The CDR3 extends over 16 amino acids.

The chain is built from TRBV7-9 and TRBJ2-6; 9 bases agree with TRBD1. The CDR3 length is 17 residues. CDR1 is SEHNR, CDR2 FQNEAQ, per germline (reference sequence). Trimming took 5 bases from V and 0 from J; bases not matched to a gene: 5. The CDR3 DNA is TGTGCCAGCAGCCTCGGACAGGGGCCCTCTGGGGCCAACGTCCTGACTTTC. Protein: CASSLGQGPSGANVLTF. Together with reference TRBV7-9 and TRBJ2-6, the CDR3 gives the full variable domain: DTGVSQNPRHKITKRGQNVTFRCDPISEHNRLYWYRQTLGQGPEFLTYFQNEAQLEKSRLLSDRFSAERPKGSFSTLEIQRTEQGDSAMYLCASSLGQGPSGANVLTFGAGSRLTVL.

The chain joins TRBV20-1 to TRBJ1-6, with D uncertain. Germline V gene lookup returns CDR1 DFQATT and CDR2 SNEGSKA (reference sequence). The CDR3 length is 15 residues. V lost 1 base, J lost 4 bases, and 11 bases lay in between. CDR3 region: CSARGRQPYNSPLHF. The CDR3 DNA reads TGCAGTGCTAGAGGTCGCCAGCCTTATAATTCACCCCTCCACTTT.

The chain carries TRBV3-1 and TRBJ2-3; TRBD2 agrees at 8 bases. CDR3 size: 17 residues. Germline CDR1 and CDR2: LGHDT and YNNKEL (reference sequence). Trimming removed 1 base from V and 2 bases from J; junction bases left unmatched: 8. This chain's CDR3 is CASSQGLSGNPTDTQYF. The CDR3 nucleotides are TGTGCCAGCAGCCAAGGCCTTAGCGGGAATCCCACAGATACGCAGTATTTT.

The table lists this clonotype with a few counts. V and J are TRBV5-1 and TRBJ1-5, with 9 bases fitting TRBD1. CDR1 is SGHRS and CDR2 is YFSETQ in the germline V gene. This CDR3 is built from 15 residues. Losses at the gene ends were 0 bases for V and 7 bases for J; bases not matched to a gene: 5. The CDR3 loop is CASSLEGQGGQPQHF. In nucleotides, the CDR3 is TGCGCCAGCAGCTTGGAGGGACAGGGAGGACAGCCCCAGCATTTT.

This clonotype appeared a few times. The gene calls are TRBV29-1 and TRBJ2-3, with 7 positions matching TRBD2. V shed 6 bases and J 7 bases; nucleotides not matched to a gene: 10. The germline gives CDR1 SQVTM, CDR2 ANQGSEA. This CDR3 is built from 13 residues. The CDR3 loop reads CSVGGVLTNTQYF. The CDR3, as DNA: TGCAGCGTGGGGGGGGTACTTACGAATACGCAGTATTTT.

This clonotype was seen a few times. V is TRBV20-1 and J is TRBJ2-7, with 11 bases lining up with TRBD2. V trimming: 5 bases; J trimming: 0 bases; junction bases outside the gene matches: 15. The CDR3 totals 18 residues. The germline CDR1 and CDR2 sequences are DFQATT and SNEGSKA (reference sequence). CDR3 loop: CSAPSPLTSGGDSYEQYF. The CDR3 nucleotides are TGCAGTGCTCCAAGCCCCCTAACTAGCGGGGGTGACTCCTACGAGCAGTACTTC.

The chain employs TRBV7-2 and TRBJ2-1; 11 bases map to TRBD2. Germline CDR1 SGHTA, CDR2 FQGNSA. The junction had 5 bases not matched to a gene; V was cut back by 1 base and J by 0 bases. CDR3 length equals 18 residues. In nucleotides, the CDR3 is TGTGCCAGCAGCTTAGTGACTAGCGGGGTCCCCTCCTACAATGAGCAGTTCTTC. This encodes CASSLVTSGVPSYNEQFF.

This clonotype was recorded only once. The CDR3 spells CSARDQSLAKNIQYF. The DNA of the CDR3 is TGCAGTGCTAGAGATCAGAGTTTAGCCAAAAACATTCAGTACTTC. The chain combines TRBV20-1 with TRBJ2-4; D remains unclear. The CDR3 extends over 15 amino acids. The V and J ends lost 0 bases and 0 bases respectively, with 9 bases between them. Germline CDR1 is DFQATT and CDR2 is SNEGSKA (reference sequence).

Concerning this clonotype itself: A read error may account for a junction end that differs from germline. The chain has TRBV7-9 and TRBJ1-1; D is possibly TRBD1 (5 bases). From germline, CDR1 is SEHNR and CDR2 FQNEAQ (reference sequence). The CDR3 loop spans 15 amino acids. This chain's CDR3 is CASSLIGQGGTEAFF. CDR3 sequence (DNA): TGTGCCAGCAGCTTAATCGGGCAGGGAGGAACTGAGGCTTTCTTT.

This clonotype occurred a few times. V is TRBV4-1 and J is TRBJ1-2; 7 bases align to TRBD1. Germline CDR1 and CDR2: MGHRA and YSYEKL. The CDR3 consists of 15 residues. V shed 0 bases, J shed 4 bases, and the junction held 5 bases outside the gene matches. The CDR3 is CASSQEGGSLYGYTF. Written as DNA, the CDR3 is TGCGCCAGCAGCCAAGAAGGGGGCAGCCTCTATGGCTACACCTTC.

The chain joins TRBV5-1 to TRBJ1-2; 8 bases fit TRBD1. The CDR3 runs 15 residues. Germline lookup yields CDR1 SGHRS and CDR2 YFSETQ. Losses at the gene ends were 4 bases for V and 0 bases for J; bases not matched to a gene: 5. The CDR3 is CASSRDRLSNYGYTF. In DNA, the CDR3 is TGCGCCAGCAGCCGGGACAGGCTCTCTAACTATGGCTACACCTTC. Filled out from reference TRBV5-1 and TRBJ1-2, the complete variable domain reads KAGVTQTPRYLIKTRGQQVTLSCSPISGHRSVSWYQQTPGQGLQFLFEYFSETQRNKGNFPGRFSGRQFSNSRSEMNVSTLELGDSALYLCASSRDRLSNYGYTFGSGTRLTVV.

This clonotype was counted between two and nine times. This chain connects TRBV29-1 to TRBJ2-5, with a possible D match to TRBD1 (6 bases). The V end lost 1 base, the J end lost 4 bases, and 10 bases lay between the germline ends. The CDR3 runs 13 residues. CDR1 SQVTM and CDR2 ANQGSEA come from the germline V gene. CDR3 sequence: CSVEVARGETQYF. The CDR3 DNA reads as TGCAGCGTTGAAGTCGCCAGGGGAGAGACCCAGTACTTC.

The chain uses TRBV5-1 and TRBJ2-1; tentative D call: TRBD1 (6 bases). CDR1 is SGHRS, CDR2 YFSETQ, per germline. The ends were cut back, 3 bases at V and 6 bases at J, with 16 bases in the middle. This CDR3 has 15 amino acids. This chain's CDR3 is CASSSWGPTGNEQFF. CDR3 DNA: TGCGCCAGCAGCTCCTGGGGGCCCACCGGCAATGAGCAGTTCTTC.

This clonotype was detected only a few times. The CDR3 sequence is CASSPSGQGGNQPQHF. Here the CDR3 DNA reads TGTGCCAGCAGTCCCTCCGGACAGGGGGGCAATCAGCCCCAGCATTTT. This chain connects TRBV12-3 or TRBV12-4 to TRBJ1-5; 10 positions agree with TRBD1. The CDR3 sequence is 16 residues long. J was trimmed by 2 bases and V by 5 bases; bases with no gene match: 6.

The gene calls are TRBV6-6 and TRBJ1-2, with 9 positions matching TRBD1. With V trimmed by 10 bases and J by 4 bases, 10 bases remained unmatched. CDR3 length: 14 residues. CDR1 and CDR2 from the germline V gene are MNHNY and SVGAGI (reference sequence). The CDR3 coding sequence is TGTGCCACCGTCCTGGACAGGGGCAGCTATGGCTACACCTTC. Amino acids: CATVLDRGSYGYTF.

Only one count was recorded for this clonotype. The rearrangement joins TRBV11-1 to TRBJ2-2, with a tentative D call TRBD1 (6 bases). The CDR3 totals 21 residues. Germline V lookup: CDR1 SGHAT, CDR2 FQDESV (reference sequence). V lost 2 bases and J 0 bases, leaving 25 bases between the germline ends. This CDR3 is CASSLSPGQKNEKANTGELFF. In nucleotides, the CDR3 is TGTGCCAGCAGCTTATCGCCCGGACAGAAGAACGAGAAGGCGAACACCGGGGAGCTGTTTTTT.

The CDR3 DNA sequence: TGCAGCGTCGAGATGGGGGCGAGATCATCCTACGAGCAGTACTTC. The encoded protein is CSVEMGARSSYEQYF. The chain carries TRBV29-1 and TRBJ2-7; possible D gene TRBD1, 6 bases. Germline V lookup: CDR1 SQVTM, CDR2 ANQGSEA. The germline V and J ends were trimmed by 6 bases and 1 base, with 19 bases remaining between them. The length of the CDR3 is 15 residues.

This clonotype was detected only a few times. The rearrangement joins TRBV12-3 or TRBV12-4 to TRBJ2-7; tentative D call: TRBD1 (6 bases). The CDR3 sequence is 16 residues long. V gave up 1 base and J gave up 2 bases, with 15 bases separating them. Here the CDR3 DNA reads TGTGCCAGCAGTTTAGGTTGGGTCGGACAGCCCTACGAGCAGTACTTC. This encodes CASSLGWVGQPYEQYF.

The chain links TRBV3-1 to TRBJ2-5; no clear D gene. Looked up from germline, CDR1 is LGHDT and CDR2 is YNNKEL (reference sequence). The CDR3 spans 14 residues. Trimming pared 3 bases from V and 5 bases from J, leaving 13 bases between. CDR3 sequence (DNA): TGTGCCAGCAGCCACAGGTCTTTCGGGGAGACCCAGTACTTC. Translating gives CASSHRSFGETQYF.

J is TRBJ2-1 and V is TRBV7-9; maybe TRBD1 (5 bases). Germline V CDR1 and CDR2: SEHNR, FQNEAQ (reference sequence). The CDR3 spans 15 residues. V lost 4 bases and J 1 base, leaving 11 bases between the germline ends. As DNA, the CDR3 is TGTGCCAGCAGCTACGACAGATTGTCCTACAATGAGCAGTTCTTC. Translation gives CASSYDRLSYNEQFF. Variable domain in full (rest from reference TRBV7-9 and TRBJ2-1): DTGVSQNPRHKITKRGQNVTFRCDPISEHNRLYWYRQTLGQGPEFLTYFQNEAQLEKSRLLSDRFSAERPKGSFSTLEIQRTEQGDSAMYLCASSYDRLSYNEQFFGPGTRLTVL.

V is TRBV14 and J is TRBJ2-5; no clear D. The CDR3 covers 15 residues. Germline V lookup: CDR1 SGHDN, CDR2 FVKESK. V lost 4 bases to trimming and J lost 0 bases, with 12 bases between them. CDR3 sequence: CASSLRSWYQETQYF. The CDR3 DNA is TGTGCCAGCAGCCTCCGCTCTTGGTACCAAGAGACCCAGTACTTC.

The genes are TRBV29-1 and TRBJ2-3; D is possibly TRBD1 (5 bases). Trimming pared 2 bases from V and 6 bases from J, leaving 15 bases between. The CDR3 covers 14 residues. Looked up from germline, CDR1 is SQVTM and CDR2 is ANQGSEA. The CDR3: CSVETDSHPDTQYF. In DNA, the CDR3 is TGCAGCGTTGAAACCGACAGTCACCCGGATACGCAGTATTTT.

In DNA, the CDR3 is TGCAGTGCTCTGACTAGCGGCCCCGGAGATACGCAGTATTTT. It codes for CSALTSGPGDTQYF. This chain connects TRBV20-1 to TRBJ2-3; TRBD2 matches at 9 bases. The germline V gene encodes CDR1 DFQATT and CDR2 SNEGSKA (reference sequence). Losses at the gene ends were 5 bases for V and 5 bases for J; bases not matched to a gene: 8. The CDR3 sequence is 14 residues long.

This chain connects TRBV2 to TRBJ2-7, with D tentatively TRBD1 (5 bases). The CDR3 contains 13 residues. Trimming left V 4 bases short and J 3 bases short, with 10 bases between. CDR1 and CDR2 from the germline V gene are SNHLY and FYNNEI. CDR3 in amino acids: CASSGVRGYEQYF. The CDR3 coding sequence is TGTGCCAGCAGTGGGGTTAGGGGCTACGAGCAGTACTTC.